The clone carrying this TCR beta chain was seen a handful of times. The antigen is not known. The sample originates from a study of cytomegalovirus exposure and HLA in healthy donors. Study results and caveats: Researchers counted around 150 TCR beta chains as cytomegalovirus-associated.

Assay: immunoSEQ multiplex PCR; the TCRdb copy retains only in-frame clones and omits some. The sample contains around 180,000 clones, more than 80% of which appear only once. The donors were part of the validation cohort of 120 or so subjects. That cohort was separate from the first cohort, which comprised 666 subjects. The sample comprised PBMCs. This TCR derives from a man aged 18 to 30 in good health and CMV-seropositive.

CDR3 protein: CSFQVSHGYTF. The CDR3, as DNA: TGCAGCTTCCAGGTCAGCCATGGCTACACCTTC. The chain joins TRBV29-1 to TRBJ1-2, with no clear D. Germline lookup yields CDR1 SQVTM and CDR2 ANQGSEA. The ends were cut back, 8 bases at V and 6 bases at J, with 13 bases in the middle. This CDR3 is built from 11 residues.